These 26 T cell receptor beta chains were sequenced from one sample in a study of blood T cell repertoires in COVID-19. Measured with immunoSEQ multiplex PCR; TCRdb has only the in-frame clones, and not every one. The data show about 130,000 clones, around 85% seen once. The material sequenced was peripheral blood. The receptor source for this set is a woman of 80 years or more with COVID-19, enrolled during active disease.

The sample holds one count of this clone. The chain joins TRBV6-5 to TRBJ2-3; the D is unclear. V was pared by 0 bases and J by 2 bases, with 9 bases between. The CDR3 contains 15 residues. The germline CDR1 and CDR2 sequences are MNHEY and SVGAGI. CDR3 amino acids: CASSYSHRNTDTQYF. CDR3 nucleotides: TGTGCCAGCAGTTACTCGCACAGAAACACAGATACGCAGTATTTT.

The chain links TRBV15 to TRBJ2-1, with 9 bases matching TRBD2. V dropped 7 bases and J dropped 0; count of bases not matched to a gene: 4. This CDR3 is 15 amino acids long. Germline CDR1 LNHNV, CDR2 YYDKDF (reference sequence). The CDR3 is CATTASGTSYNEQFF. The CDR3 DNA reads TGTGCCACCACTGCTAGCGGGACCTCCTACAATGAGCAGTTCTTC.

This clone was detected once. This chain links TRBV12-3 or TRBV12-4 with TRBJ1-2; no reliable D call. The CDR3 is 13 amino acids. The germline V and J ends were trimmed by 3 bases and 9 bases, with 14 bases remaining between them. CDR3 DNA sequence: TGTGCCAGCAGTTTTGGGAGCTATAGGAGCTACACCTTC. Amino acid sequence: CASSFGSYRSYTF.

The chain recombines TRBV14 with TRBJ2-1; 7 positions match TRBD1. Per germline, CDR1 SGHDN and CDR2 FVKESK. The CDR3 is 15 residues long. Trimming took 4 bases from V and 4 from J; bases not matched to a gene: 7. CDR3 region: CASSRLLGQYNEQFF. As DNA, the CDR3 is TGTGCCAGCAGCCGCCTTCTGGGACAGTACAATGAGCAGTTCTTC.

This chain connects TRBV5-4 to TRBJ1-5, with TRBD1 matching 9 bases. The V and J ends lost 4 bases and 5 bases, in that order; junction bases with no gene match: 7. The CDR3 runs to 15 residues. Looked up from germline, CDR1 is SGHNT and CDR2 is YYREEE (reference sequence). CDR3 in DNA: TGTGCCAGCAGCATGGGGACAGGGCGAGATCAGCCCCAGCATTTT. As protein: CASSMGTGRDQPQHF.

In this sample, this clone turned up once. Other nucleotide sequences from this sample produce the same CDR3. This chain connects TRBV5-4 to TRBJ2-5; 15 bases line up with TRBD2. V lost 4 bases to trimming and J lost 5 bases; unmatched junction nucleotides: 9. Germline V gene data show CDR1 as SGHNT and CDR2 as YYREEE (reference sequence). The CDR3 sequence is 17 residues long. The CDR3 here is CASSPGLAGGPEETQYF. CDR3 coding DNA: TGTGCCAGCAGCCCTGGACTAGCGGGAGGGCCGGAGGAGACCCAGTACTTC.

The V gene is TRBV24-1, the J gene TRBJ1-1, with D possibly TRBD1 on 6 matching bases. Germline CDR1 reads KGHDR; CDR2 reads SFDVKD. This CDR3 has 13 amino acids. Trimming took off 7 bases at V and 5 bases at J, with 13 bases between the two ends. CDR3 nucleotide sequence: TGTGCCACCAGCCGGCCAGGGGTAACTGAAGCTTTCTTT. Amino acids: CATSRPGVTEAFF.

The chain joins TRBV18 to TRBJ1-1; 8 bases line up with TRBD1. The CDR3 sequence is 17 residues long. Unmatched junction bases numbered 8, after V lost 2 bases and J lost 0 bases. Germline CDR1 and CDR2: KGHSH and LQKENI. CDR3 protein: CASSPRLVDRVNTEAFF. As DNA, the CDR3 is TGTGCCAGCTCACCAAGGTTGGTGGACAGGGTGAACACTGAAGCTTTCTTT. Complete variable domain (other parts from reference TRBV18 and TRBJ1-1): NAGVMQNPRHLVRRRGQEARLRCSPMKGHSHVYWYRQLPEEGLKFMVYLQKENIIDESGMPKERFSAEFPKEGPSILRIQQVVRGDSAAYFCASSPRLVDRVNTEAFFGQGTRLTVV.

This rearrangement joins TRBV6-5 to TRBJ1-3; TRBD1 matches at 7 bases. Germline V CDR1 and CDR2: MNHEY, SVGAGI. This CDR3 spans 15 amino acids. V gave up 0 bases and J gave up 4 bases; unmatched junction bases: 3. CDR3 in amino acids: CASSYSIGGGNTIYF. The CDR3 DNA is TGTGCCAGCAGTTACTCGATAGGGGGCGGAAACACCATATATTTT.

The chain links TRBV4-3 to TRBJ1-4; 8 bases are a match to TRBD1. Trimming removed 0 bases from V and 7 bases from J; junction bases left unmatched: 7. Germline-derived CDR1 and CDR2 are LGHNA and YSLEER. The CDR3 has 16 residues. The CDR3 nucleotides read TGCGCCAGCAGCCAAGATCATCAGGGGGCAGGTGAAAAACTGTTTTTT. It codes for CASSQDHQGAGEKLFF.

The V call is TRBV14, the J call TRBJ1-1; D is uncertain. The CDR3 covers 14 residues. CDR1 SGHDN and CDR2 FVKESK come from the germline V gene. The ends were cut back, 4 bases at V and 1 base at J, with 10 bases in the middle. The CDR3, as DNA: TGTGCCAGCAGCCCCCTCCCGGGGAACACTGAAGCTTTCTTT. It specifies CASSPLPGNTEAFF.

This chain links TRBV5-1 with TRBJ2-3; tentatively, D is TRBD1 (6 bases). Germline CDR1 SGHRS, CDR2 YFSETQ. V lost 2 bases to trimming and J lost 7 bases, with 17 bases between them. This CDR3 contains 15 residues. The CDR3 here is CASSFGTRDRNTQYF. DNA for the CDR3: TGCGCCAGCAGCTTCGGGACACGGGATCGGAATACGCAGTATTTT.

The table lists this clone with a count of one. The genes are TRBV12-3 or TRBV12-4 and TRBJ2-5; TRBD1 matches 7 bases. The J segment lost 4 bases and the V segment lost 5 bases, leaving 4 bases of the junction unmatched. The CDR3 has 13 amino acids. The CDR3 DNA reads TGTGCCAGCAGTCCGCAGGGGGTAGAGACCCAGTACTTC. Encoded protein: CASSPQGVETQYF.

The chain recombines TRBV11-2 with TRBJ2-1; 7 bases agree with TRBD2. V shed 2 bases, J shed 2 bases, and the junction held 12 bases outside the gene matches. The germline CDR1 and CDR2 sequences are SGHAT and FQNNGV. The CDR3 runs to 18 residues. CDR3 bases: TGTGCCAGCAGCTTACTCCCAGCTCTAGCGGTCACCTACAATGAGCAGTTCTTC. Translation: CASSLLPALAVTYNEQFF.

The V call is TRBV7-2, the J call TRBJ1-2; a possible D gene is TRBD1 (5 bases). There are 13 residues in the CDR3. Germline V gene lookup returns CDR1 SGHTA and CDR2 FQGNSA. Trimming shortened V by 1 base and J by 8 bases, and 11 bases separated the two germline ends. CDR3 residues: CASSLDRLGGYTF. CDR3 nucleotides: TGTGCCAGCAGCTTAGACAGGTTGGGAGGCTACACCTTC. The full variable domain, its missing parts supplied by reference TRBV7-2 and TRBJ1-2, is GAGVSQSPSNKVTEKGKDVELRCDPISGHTALYWYRQSLGQGLEFLIYFQGNSAPDKSGLPSDRFSAERTGGSVSTLTIQRTQQEDSAVYLCASSLDRLGGYTFGSGTRLTVV.

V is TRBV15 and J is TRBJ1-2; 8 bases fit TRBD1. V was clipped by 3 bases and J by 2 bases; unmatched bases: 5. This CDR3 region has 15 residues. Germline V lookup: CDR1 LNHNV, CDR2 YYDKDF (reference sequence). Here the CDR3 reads CATSSDRGGNYGYTF. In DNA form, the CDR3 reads TGTGCCACCAGCAGTGACAGGGGAGGAAACTATGGCTACACCTTC.

The CDR3 is CAISETQELNTEAFF. For the CDR3, the DNA is TGTGCCATCAGTGAGACACAGGAACTGAACACTGAAGCTTTCTTT. The chain combines TRBV10-3 with TRBJ1-1; D perhaps matches TRBD1 (5 bases). The CDR3 extends over 15 amino acids. CDR1 is ENHRY and CDR2 is SYGVKD in the germline V gene. Trimming pared 2 bases from V and 0 bases from J, leaving 10 bases between.

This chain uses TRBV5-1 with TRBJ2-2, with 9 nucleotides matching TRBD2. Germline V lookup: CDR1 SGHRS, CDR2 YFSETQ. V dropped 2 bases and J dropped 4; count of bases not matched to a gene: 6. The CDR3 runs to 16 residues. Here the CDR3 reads CASSFSGGRATGELFF. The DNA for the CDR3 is TGCGCCAGCAGCTTCAGCGGCGGGAGGGCCACCGGGGAGCTGTTTTTT.

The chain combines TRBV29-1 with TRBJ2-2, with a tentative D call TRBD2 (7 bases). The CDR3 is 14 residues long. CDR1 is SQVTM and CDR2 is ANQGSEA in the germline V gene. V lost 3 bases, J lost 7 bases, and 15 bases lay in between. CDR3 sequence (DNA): TGCAGCGTTGATTCGGGGGGCGTGGGCGGGGAGCTGTTTTTT. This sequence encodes CSVDSGGVGGELFF.

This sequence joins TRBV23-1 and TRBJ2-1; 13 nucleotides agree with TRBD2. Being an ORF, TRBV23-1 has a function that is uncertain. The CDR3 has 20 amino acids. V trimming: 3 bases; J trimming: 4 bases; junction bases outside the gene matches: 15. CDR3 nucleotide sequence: TGCGCCAGCAGTCACCCATCCCCCGGGACTAGCGGGACCGATTACAATGAGCAGTTCTTC. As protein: CASSHPSPGTSGTDYNEQFF.

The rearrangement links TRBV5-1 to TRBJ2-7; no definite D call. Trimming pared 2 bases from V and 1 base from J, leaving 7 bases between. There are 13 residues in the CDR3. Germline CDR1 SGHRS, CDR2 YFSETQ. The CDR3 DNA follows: TGCGCCAGCAGCTTTGGAGTGTCCTACGAGCAGTACTTC. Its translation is CASSFGVSYEQYF.

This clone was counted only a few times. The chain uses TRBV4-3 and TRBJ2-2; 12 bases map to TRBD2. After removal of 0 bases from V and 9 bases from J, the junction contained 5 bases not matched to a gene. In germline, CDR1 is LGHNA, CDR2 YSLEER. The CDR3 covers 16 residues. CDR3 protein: CASSQESTSGRRELFF. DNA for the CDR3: TGCGCCAGCAGCCAAGAATCAACTAGCGGGAGGCGGGAGCTGTTTTTT.

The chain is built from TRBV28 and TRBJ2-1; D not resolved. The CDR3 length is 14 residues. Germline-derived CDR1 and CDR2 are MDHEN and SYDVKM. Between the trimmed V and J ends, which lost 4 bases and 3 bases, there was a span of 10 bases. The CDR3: CASSSFFLYNEQFF. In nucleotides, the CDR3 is TGTGCCAGCAGTTCCTTCTTCCTCTACAATGAGCAGTTCTTC. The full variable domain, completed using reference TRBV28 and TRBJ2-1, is DVKVTQSSRYLVKRTGEKVFLECVQDMDHENMFWYRQDPGLGLRLIYFSYDVKMKEKGDIPEGYSVSREKKERFSLILESASTNQTSMYLCASSSFFLYNEQFFGPGTRLTVL.

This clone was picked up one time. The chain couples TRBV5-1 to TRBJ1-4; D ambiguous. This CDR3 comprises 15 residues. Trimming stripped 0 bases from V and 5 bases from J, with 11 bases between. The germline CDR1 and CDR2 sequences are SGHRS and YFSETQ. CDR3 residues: CASSLVGGENEKLFF. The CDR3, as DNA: TGCGCCAGCAGCTTGGTCGGCGGTGAAAATGAAAAACTGTTTTTT.

The CDR3 protein is CASSQEASGSYNEQFF. The DNA for the CDR3 is TGTGCCAGCAGCCAAGAGGCTAGCGGCTCCTACAATGAGCAGTTCTTC. V gene TRBV4-2 combines with J gene TRBJ2-1, with 7 bases lining up with TRBD2. Germline-derived CDR1 and CDR2 are LGHNA and YNFKEQ. With V trimmed by 0 bases and J by 0 bases, 2 bases remained unmatched. This CDR3 spans 16 amino acids.

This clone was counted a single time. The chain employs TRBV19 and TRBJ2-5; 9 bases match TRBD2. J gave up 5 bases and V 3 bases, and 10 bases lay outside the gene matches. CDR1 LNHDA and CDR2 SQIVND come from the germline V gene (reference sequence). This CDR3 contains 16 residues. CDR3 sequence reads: CASSIGGFSGSETQYF. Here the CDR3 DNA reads TGTGCCAGTAGTATCGGAGGTTTTAGCGGGAGTGAGACCCAGTACTTC.